This T cell receptor beta chain was sequenced for a study of shared clonotypes between healthy human individuals. Without sorting, samples used some 90 million PBMCs for genomic DNA. Method: immunoSEQ multiplex PCR; TCRdb's copy keeps in-frame clones and lacks some. The repertoire holds 470,000 or so clones, with around four fifths as singletons. Germline assignment: CDR1 SNHLY and CDR2 FYNNEI. The CDR3 contains 13 residues. Trimming took 5 bases from V and 8 from J, leaving 12 bases between them. J is TRBJ1-4 and V is TRBV2; D gene unclear. The specimen was PBMCs. This TCR was sampled from a woman aged 40 to 50 in good health. Some clones in this sample may be carry-over from other donors' samples. The CDR3 coding sequence is TGTGCCAGCAGTCCAGGACCCCAGGAAAAACTGTTTTTT. As protein: CASSPGPQEKLFF.